This T cell receptor (beta chain) was profiled in a study of cytomegalovirus exposure and HLA in healthy donors. Study details: The same platform as the roughly 630 first-cohort repertoires was used for the 110 or so validation repertoires, a later analysis reported.

Germline loops: CDR1 SNHLY, CDR2 FYNNEI. This CDR3 has 13 residues. V shed 9 bases and J 0 bases; nucleotides not matched to a gene: 5. Data came from immunoSEQ multiplex PCR; TCRdb stores just in-frame clones and leaves some out. The data hold around 130,000 clones, with roughly nine tenths observed a single time. The V gene is TRBV2, the J gene TRBJ2-7, with TRBD1 matching 7 bases. The TCR was taken from a man aged 25-40 years in good health and CMV-seronegative. The sequenced sample consisted of PBMCs. CDR3 nucleotide sequence: TGTGCCAGATTAGACAGGGACTCCTACGAGCAGTACTTC. Translating gives CARLDRDSYEQYF.